This T cell receptor beta chain comes out of a study of identical twins. V dropped 4 bases and J dropped 8 bases, with 14 bases sitting between them. The CDR3 totals 14 residues. Broader study findings: Insertions ran lower in abundant cord blood beta clonotypes, though not in memory repertoires.

With respect to this clonotype: Antigen specificity is unknown.

Via MiXCR, TCRdb re-called the 5' RACE reads, giving one row per CDR3 protein. The sample lists fewer than 250,000 distinct CDR3 sequences, about 7.3% occurring once. The same sample was also used in a study of yellow fever vaccine responses in identical twins.

The source material was memory (CD45RO+) T cells sorted from blood. The TCR comes from a woman aged 18-29 years in good health. The V gene is TRBV12-3 or TRBV12-4, the J gene TRBJ1-4; D gene unclear. This chain's CDR3 is CASSSPARREKLFF. CDR3 nucleotide sequence: TGTGCCAGCAGTTCCCCGGCTCGCCGGGAAAAACTGTTTTTT.